A selection of T cell receptor beta chains follows, all from one sample in a study of T cell responses to AZD1222 COVID-19 vaccine. Clones were sequenced by immunoSEQ multiplex PCR, and TCRdb holds only the in-frame ones, with some missing. The data hold more than 120,000 clones, with just over 85% observed a single time. The sequences come from peripheral blood, collected 28 days after the second AZD1222 dose. The receptors here all came from an adult who received the AZD1222 COVID-19 vaccine. Both conserved end residues are part of each CDR3. The order of the fields is CDR3 DNA, CDR3 protein, clone size, V gene, D gene, J gene. D genes are given only for firm matches. Not every row has a clone size; where given, it reads once, few, many or a size class.

TGTGCCAGCAGTTCCTCAATCTACAATGAGCAGTTCTTC	CASSSSIYNEQFF	NA	TRBV9	NA	TRBJ2-1
TGTGCCAGCAGCCGCGCAGGGGCCATCAACTCTGGAAACACCATATATTTT	CASSRAGAINSGNTIYF	NA	TRBV3-1/TRBV3-2	NA	TRBJ1-3
TGTGCCAGCAGTCTAACTAGCGGGAGGAATTTT	CASSLTSGRNF	few	TRBV12-3/TRBV12-4	TRBD2	TRBJ2-3
TGTGCCATCAGTGAGGGGCCCACGTGGGAGCAGTACTTC	CAISEGPTWEQYF	NA	TRBV10-3	NA	TRBJ2-7
TGTGCCTGGAGTGAAACAGGCTACACTGAAGCTTTCTTT	CAWSETGYTEAFF	NA	TRBV30	NA	TRBJ1-1
TGTGCTAGCAGCCCGACCGGGACTAGCGGGTTCAATGAGCAGTTCTTC	CASSPTGTSGFNEQFF	NA	TRBV7-7	TRBD2	TRBJ2-1
TGTGCCAGCAGTTGGGACCTTCAAATGGGGAATGAGCAGTTCTTC	CASSWDLQMGNEQFF	NA	TRBV6-2/TRBV6-3	NA	TRBJ2-1
TGTGCCAGCAGCTTCCTGCTAGCGGGGGGAACCTACTTC	CASSFLLAGGTYF	NA	TRBV7-2	TRBD2	TRBJ2-5
TGTGCCAGCAGGTTCACGCAAGAGACCCAGTACTTC	CASRFTQETQYF	once	TRBV6-5	NA	TRBJ2-5
TGTGCCAGCAGCCCGCTCGGGGGCGGGGGAAACAATGAGCAGTTCTTC	CASSPLGGGGNNEQFF	NA	TRBV7-8	NA	TRBJ2-1
TGTGCCAGCAGTGGCCCGTTCCCAGGGGATGGCTACACCTTC	CASSGPFPGDGYTF	NA	TRBV2	NA	TRBJ1-2
TGTGCCATCAGCCGCAGTAGCGGAGCCGGCACAGATACGCAGTATTTT	CAISRSSGAGTDTQYF	NA	TRBV10-3	NA	TRBJ2-3
TGTGCCAGCTCACCAGGGCAGCGGCCATCCGAGCAGTACTTC	CASSPGQRPSEQYF	NA	TRBV18	NA	TRBJ2-7
TGTGCCAGCAGTTTCGGTGCGGGGGGGCTGGCAGATACGCAGTATTTT	CASSFGAGGLADTQYF	few	TRBV28	TRBD2	TRBJ2-3
TGTGCCAGCAGGGACGGGGGGGCGCTGAGGAATGAGCAGTTCTTC	CASRDGGALRNEQFF	once	TRBV7-9	TRBD2	TRBJ2-1
TGTGCCAGCAGCTTAGATCTTGGGGCCCGAGAGACCCAGTACTTC	CASSLDLGARETQYF	NA	TRBV11-2	NA	TRBJ2-5
TGCGCCAGCAGTGATAGTGGATCCGGCGAGACCCAGTACTTC	CASSDSGSGETQYF	NA	TRBV10-1	NA	TRBJ2-5
TGTGCCAGCAGAACTGGGGGCGCACCCCTCCACTTT	CASRTGGAPLHF	NA	TRBV12-3/TRBV12-4	NA	TRBJ1-6
TGTGCCAGCTCACCCACCCGGGACACAGGGAATCAGCCCCAGCATTTT	CASSPTRDTGNQPQHF	NA	TRBV18	NA	TRBJ1-5
TGTGCCAGCGGACGGGGCAGCATCACCGGGGAGCTGTTTTTT	CASGRGSITGELFF	NA	TRBV6-5	NA	TRBJ2-2
TGCAGCGTACAGGGTTTTGGGGCCAACGTCCTGACTTTC	CSVQGFGANVLTF	NA	TRBV29-1	NA	TRBJ2-6